The 29 T cell receptor beta chains in this list originate from one sample, sequenced in a study of CD8 T cells in Susac syndrome. It was with random hexamers that roughly 0.45 to 1 ug RNA was reverse transcribed. TCRdb reprocessed the immunoSEQ multiplex PCR reads via MiXCR and lists one record per CDR3 protein. The repertoire holds about 120,000 distinct CDR3 sequences, with 85% to 95% as singletons. Sequenced input: CD4+ T cells from PBMCs. All receptors derive from a human donor with multiple sclerosis.

The gene calls are TRBV25-1 and TRBJ1-4; 8 bases fit TRBD1. V lost 1 base to trimming and J lost 6 bases; unmatched junction nucleotides: 1. The germline gives CDR1 MGHDK, CDR2 SYGVNS. CDR3 length: 14 amino acids. In nucleotides, the CDR3 is TGTGCCAGCAGTGAATTCAGGGGGCATGAAAAACTGTTTTTT. It specifies CASSEFRGHEKLFF.

This sequence joins TRBV3-1 and TRBJ2-4; tentatively, D is TRBD2 (6 bases). The CDR3 consists of 13 residues. The germline gives CDR1 LGHDT, CDR2 YNNKEL (reference sequence). The ends were cut back, 2 bases at V and 8 bases at J, with 10 bases in the middle. The CDR3 bases are TGTGCCAGCAGCCAACCGGGACTCGACATTCAGTACTTC. It codes for CASSQPGLDIQYF.

V and J are TRBV12-3 or TRBV12-4 and TRBJ2-3, with D possibly being TRBD1 (5 bases). The CDR3 length is 17 residues. V dropped 0 bases and J dropped 8 bases, with 21 bases sitting between them. The chain's CDR3 is CASSLARAGQVAGTQYF. DNA of the CDR3: TGTGCCAGCAGTTTAGCCCGCGCTGGACAAGTCGCCGGTACGCAGTATTTT.

The chain recombines TRBV7-2 with TRBJ1-2; D gene ambiguous. V lost 6 bases to trimming and J lost 3 bases, with 17 bases between them. CDR1 and CDR2 (germline): SGHTA, FQGNSA. The CDR3 has 15 residues. This chain's CDR3 is CASSPYRDWDYGYTF. The CDR3 DNA reads as TGTGCCAGCAGTCCTTATAGAGATTGGGACTATGGCTACACCTTC. The full variable domain, in which reference TRBV7-2 and TRBJ1-2 provide the parts outside the CDR3, is GAGVSQSPSNKVTEKGKDVELRCDPISGHTALYWYRQSLGQGLEFLIYFQGNSAPDKSGLPSDRFSAERTGGSVSTLTIQRTQQEDSAVYLCASSPYRDWDYGYTFGSGTRLTVV.

The chain joins TRBV29-1 to TRBJ1-1; 7 bases align to TRBD1. The CDR3 length is 11 residues. Germline V gene lookup returns CDR1 SQVTM and CDR2 ANQGSEA. Trimming removed 3 bases from V and 11 bases from J; junction bases left unmatched: 6. CDR3 protein: CSVDRDSHAFF. CDR3 coding DNA: TGCAGCGTTGATCGGGACAGTCACGCTTTCTTT.

The V and J genes are TRBV5-1 and TRBJ2-2; no reliable D call. This CDR3 has 15 amino acids. V lost 4 bases and J 0 bases, leaving 10 bases between the germline ends. Germline V gene lookup returns CDR1 SGHRS and CDR2 YFSETQ. The CDR3 DNA follows: TGCGCCAGCAGCAACGGCACCTCGAACACCGGGGAGCTGTTTTTT. Its protein is CASSNGTSNTGELFF.

The chain is built from TRBV12-3 or TRBV12-4 and TRBJ2-1, with D perhaps matching TRBD2 (5 bases). The CDR3 totals 11 residues. Deletions cut 3 bases from V and 9 bases from J, with 6 bases between. CDR3 DNA sequence: TGTGCCAGCAGTTTTCGGGGTGAGCAGTTCTTC. Residues: CASSFRGEQFF.

V usage is TRBV30 and J usage is TRBJ1-4; D possibly corresponds to TRBD1 (5 bases). The V gene's germline CDR1 is GTSNPN and CDR2 SVGIG (reference sequence). V shed 0 bases and J shed 4 bases, with 9 bases lying between them. The CDR3 length is 14 residues. The chain's CDR3 is CAWSVGTGNEKLFF. As DNA, the CDR3 is TGTGCCTGGAGTGTCGGGACGGGTAATGAAAAACTGTTTTTT.

CDR3 nucleotide sequence: TGTGCCAGTAGTATTGGAGGGGGCCCCTACGAGCAGTACTTC. This codes for CASSIGGGPYEQYF. V gene TRBV19 combines with J gene TRBJ2-7; tentatively, D is TRBD1 (7 bases). Looked up from germline, CDR1 is LNHDA and CDR2 is SQIVND (reference sequence). This CDR3 has 14 amino acids. V lost 3 bases, J lost 2 bases, and 11 bases lay in between.

The chain is built from TRBV20-1 and TRBJ1-1; TRBD1 might be the D (5 bases). Germline CDR1 and CDR2: DFQATT and SNEGSKA (reference sequence). The CDR3 sequence is 15 residues long. Trimming took off 0 bases at V and 1 base at J, with 12 bases between the two ends. CDR3 loop: CSARDGGKRNTEAFF. CDR3 DNA sequence: TGCAGTGCTAGAGATGGGGGGAAAAGGAACACTGAAGCTTTCTTT.

The J gene is TRBJ1-1, the V gene TRBV5-1, with 7 bases matching TRBD1. The V and J ends lost 2 bases and 4 bases, in that order; junction bases with no gene match: 2. CDR3 length: 13 amino acids. The germline gives CDR1 SGHRS, CDR2 YFSETQ. In DNA, the CDR3 is TGCGCCAGCAGCTTCGCAGGGGGCACTGAAGCTTTCTTT. Its translation: CASSFAGGTEAFF. Drawing the rest from reference TRBV5-1 and TRBJ1-1, the complete variable domain is KAGVTQTPRYLIKTRGQQVTLSCSPISGHRSVSWYQQTPGQGLQFLFEYFSETQRNKGNFPGRFSGRQFSNSRSEMNVSTLELGDSALYLCASSFAGGTEAFFGQGTRLTVV.

The J gene is TRBJ1-2, the V gene TRBV4-2; a possible D gene is TRBD1 (6 bases). From germline, CDR1 is LGHNA and CDR2 YNFKEQ. The CDR3 has 11 residues. The V and J ends lost 8 bases and 7 bases respectively, with 11 bases between them. The CDR3 loop reads CASRDKGGYTF. As DNA, the CDR3 is TGTGCCAGCCGGGACAAAGGTGGCTACACCTTC.

The chain links TRBV29-1 to TRBJ1-2; tentatively, D is TRBD1 (6 bases). This CDR3 has 14 amino acids. The V gene lost 4 bases and the J gene lost 3 bases, with 15 bases spanning the gap. CDR1 SQVTM and CDR2 ANQGSEA come from the germline V gene. The CDR3 is CSVVEVRGDYGYTF. DNA for the CDR3: TGCAGCGTTGTAGAAGTAAGGGGGGACTATGGCTACACCTTC.

The CDR3 sequence is CASSQDFGQNTEAFF. The CDR3 DNA reads TGTGCCAGCAGCCAAGACTTCGGACAGAACACTGAAGCTTTCTTT. V is TRBV3-1 and J is TRBJ1-1; D might be TRBD1 (5 bases). The germline gives CDR1 LGHDT, CDR2 YNNKEL (reference sequence). The CDR3 contains 15 residues. Trimming took 0 bases from V and 1 from J, leaving 9 bases between them.

This clonotype was detected only once. The gene calls are TRBV30 and TRBJ1-2; D perhaps matches TRBD1 (5 bases). Trimming removed 1 base from V and 2 bases from J, with 8 bases in between. This CDR3 is built from 13 residues. Germline V lookup: CDR1 GTSNPN, CDR2 SVGIG (reference sequence). CDR3 protein: CAWSADRNYGYTF. The DNA of the CDR3 is TGTGCCTGGAGTGCCGACAGAAACTATGGCTACACCTTC.

The CDR3 loop reads CSARRGTDYGYTF. The CDR3 nucleotides read TGCAGTGCTAGAAGAGGGACCGACTATGGCTACACCTTC. The V call is TRBV20-1, the J call TRBJ1-2; TRBD1 is a possible D gene (5 bases). V gave up 2 bases and J gave up 3 bases, with 10 bases separating them. The V gene's germline CDR1 is DFQATT and CDR2 SNEGSKA (reference sequence). The CDR3 is made up of 13 amino acids.

The chain joins TRBV25-1 to TRBJ1-2; 9 bases align to TRBD1. V shed 4 bases, J shed 11 bases, and the junction held 11 bases outside the gene matches. The CDR3 has 14 amino acids. Germline V gene lookup returns CDR1 MGHDK and CDR2 SYGVNS. The CDR3 here is CASSGPGTGTSYTF. The CDR3 coding sequence is TGTGCCAGCAGTGGGCCCGGGACAGGGACTTCGTACACCTTC.

The genes are TRBV20-1 and TRBJ1-5; 7 bases map to TRBD1. Germline CDR1 reads DFQATT; CDR2 reads SNEGSKA (reference sequence). The CDR3 runs 18 residues. V lost 0 bases, J lost 0 bases, and 11 bases stayed unmatched. The CDR3 DNA reads as TGCAGTGCTAGAGAACCTACCGGGACAGTGTTTAGCAATCAGCCCCAGCATTTT. Translation: CSAREPTGTVFSNQPQHF.

This chain connects TRBV6-1 to TRBJ1-6; D is ambiguous. Germline V gene lookup returns CDR1 MNHNS and CDR2 SASEGT. V was cut by 1 base and J by 10 bases, with 20 bases left in between. The CDR3 contains 17 residues. The CDR3 here is CASSEGRILDLGSPLHF. In DNA form, the CDR3 reads TGTGCCAGCAGTGAAGGACGGATTCTAGACTTGGGGTCACCCCTCCACTTT.

The chain recombines TRBV10-3 with TRBJ2-3; TRBD2 might be the D (5 bases). V was pared by 4 bases and J by 0 bases, with 11 bases between. Germline V gene lookup returns CDR1 ENHRY and CDR2 SYGVKD. This CDR3 spans 15 amino acids. CDR3 sequence reads: CAISGRAVSTDTQYF. The CDR3 coding sequence is TGTGCCATCAGTGGGCGGGCCGTTAGCACAGATACGCAGTATTTT.

This chain's CDR3 is CASSSYGGDTQYF. In nucleotides, the CDR3 is TGTGCCAGCAGCTCATACGGGGGGGATACGCAGTATTTT. This chain links TRBV11-2 with TRBJ2-3; the match to TRBD2 covers 7 bases. The V and J ends lost 4 bases and 6 bases, in that order; junction bases with no gene match: 4. CDR3 size: 13 residues. From germline, CDR1 is SGHAT and CDR2 FQNNGV. The full variable domain, completed using reference TRBV11-2 and TRBJ2-3, is EAGVAQSPRYKIIEKRQSVAFWCNPISGHATLYWYQQILGQGPKLLIQFQNNGVVDDSQLPKDRFSAERLKGVDSTLKIQPAKLEDSAVYLCASSSYGGDTQYFGPGTRLTVL.

This clonotype was seen only once. The chain employs TRBV30 and TRBJ2-1; 7 nucleotides align to TRBD2. The length of the CDR3 is 13 residues. V lost 5 bases to trimming and J lost 4 bases; unmatched junction nucleotides: 5. The germline V gene has CDR1 GTSNPN and CDR2 SVGIG (reference sequence). The CDR3 DNA is TGTGCCTGGTCCCCGGGGGGATACAATGAGCAGTTCTTC. This gives the protein CAWSPGGYNEQFF.

The rearrangement links TRBV7-3 to TRBJ2-5; the D is unclear. The V and J ends lost 1 base and 5 bases respectively, with 8 bases between them. This CDR3 comprises 13 residues. The V gene's germline CDR1 is SGHTA and CDR2 FQGTGA. CDR3 nucleotides: TGTGCCAGCAGCTTAAGGCGGTGGGAGACCCAGTACTTC. It encodes CASSLRRWETQYF.

The chain recombines TRBV10-3 with TRBJ2-1, with TRBD2 identical over 10 bases. Germline assignment: CDR1 ENHRY and CDR2 SYGVKD. This CDR3 region has 15 residues. The V gene end was trimmed by 4 bases and the J gene end by 7 bases; junction bases not matched to a gene: 7. In nucleotides, the CDR3 is TGTGCCATCAGTGGAGAAACTAGCGGGGCTAATGAGCAGTTCTTC. It encodes CAISGETSGANEQFF.

The J gene is TRBJ2-2, the V gene TRBV27, with D hard to call. From germline, CDR1 is MNHEY and CDR2 SMNVEV (reference sequence). The length of the CDR3 is 15 residues. V was trimmed by 2 bases and J by 0 bases, leaving 7 bases between them. The CDR3 DNA reads TGTGCCAGCAGTTTAAGCTTCGCGAACACCGGGGAGCTGTTTTTT. Its protein is CASSLSFANTGELFF.

The rearrangement joins TRBV20-1 to TRBJ1-1; D is uncertain. Germline V lookup: CDR1 DFQATT, CDR2 SNEGSKA (reference sequence). The CDR3 loop spans 12 amino acids. V was pared by 4 bases and J by 1 base, with 7 bases between. The CDR3 loop is CSATGGNTEAFF. CDR3 in DNA: TGCAGTGCTACTGGAGGGAACACTGAAGCTTTCTTT.

The chain joins TRBV12-3 or TRBV12-4 to TRBJ1-2, with 9 bases identical to TRBD1. The CDR3 covers 14 residues. Germline trimming cut 1 base from V and 5 bases from J; bases unmatched to any gene: 2. The CDR3 nucleotides read TGTGCCAGCAGTTTAGACAGGGGGCAGTATGGCTACACCTTC. Protein product: CASSLDRGQYGYTF.

This chain connects TRBV2 to TRBJ2-5; 7 bases line up with TRBD1. V shed 6 bases, J shed 5 bases, and the junction held 15 bases outside the gene matches. The germline V gene has CDR1 SNHLY and CDR2 FYNNEI. CDR3 length equals 16 residues. As DNA, the CDR3 is TGTGCCAGCAGGGAGACAGGGTTCCTTACTGCGGAGACCCAGTACTTC. It translates to CASRETGFLTAETQYF.

The chain links TRBV7-9 to TRBJ2-1; 8 bases are a match to TRBD1. V dropped 3 bases and J dropped 2; count of bases not matched to a gene: 3. The CDR3 is made up of 15 amino acids. Germline V CDR1 and CDR2: SEHNR, FQNEAQ (reference sequence). The CDR3 nucleotides read TGTGCCAGCAGCTTCTGGACAGGGACCTACAATGAGCAGTTCTTC. Its translation: CASSFWTGTYNEQFF.